This T cell receptor (beta chain) was identified in a study of cytomegalovirus exposure and HLA in healthy donors. Study-wide findings and caveats: A later analysis linked a missense variant in DCLRE1C to the trimming of TCR beta V and J genes. A prior analysis recorded that most TCR beta V segments were productive about 90% or about 30% of the time.

PCR involved 60 Vbeta and 13 Jbeta primers. TCRdb's table, derived via immunoSEQ multiplex PCR, lists solely in-frame clones and lacks some. Of 130,000 to 150,000 clones in the sample, around 84% were seen once. In regard to this clone: Its antigen remains unknown.

Germline values: CDR1 WSHSY, CDR2 SAAADI. Between the trimmed V and J ends, which lost 2 bases and 7 bases, there was a span of 8 bases. This CDR3 is built from 13 residues. The sequencing sample was made of PBMCs. The receptor's source is a man between 35 and 55 years old in good health and CMV-seropositive. The chain uses TRBV10-2 and TRBJ2-2, with a tentative D call TRBD2 (5 bases). CDR3 sequence (DNA): TGCGCCAGCAGTGAGAGACTATACGGGGAGCTGTTTTTT. Translating gives CASSERLYGELFF.